This T cell receptor beta chain originates from a study of T cells in Graves' hyperthyroidism and ophthalmopathy. The CDR3 has 15 residues. With 3 bases clipped from V and 7 bases from J, the junction kept 9 bases outside the gene matches. Germline lookup yields CDR1 SGHVS and CDR2 FNYEAQ. Findings of the study overall: Researchers found most expanded thyroid clonotypes above 0.001 in blood as well. Median prediction lead before ophthalmopathy onset was 5 to 7.5 months with the model.

On this clonotype itself: The antigen remains undetermined.

RNA transcripts provided the source from which TCR beta CDR3 regions were amplified. HTBI primers were employed in a first-round RT-PCR of the TCR CDR3. A single record per CDR3 protein comes from TCRdb applying MiXCR to the multiplex PCR reads. Among hundreds of thousands of distinct CDR3 sequences, more than 15% were seen once, and the ten largest hold around 3.3%. The source is a woman in her forties with Graves' ophthalmopathy. Sequenced material: blood. The genes are TRBV7-6 and TRBJ2-1, with TRBD1 matching over 7 bases. The CDR3 reads CASSLSGGLRNEQFF. CDR3 bases: TGTGCCAGCAGCTTGTCAGGGGGTCTAAGGAATGAGCAGTTCTTC.